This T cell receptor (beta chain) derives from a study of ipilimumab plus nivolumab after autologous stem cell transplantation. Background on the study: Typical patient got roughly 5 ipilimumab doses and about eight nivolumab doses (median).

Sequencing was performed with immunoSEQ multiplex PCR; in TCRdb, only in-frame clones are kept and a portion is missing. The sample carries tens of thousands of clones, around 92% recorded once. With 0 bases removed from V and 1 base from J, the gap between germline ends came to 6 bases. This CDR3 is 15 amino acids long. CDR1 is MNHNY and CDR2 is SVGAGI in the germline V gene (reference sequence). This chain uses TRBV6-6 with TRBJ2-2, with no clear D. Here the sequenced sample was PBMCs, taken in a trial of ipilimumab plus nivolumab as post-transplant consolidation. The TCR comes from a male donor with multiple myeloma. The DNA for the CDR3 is TGTGCCAGCAGTTACTCAGGCGTGAACACCGGGGAGCTGTTTTTT. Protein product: CASSYSGVNTGELFF.